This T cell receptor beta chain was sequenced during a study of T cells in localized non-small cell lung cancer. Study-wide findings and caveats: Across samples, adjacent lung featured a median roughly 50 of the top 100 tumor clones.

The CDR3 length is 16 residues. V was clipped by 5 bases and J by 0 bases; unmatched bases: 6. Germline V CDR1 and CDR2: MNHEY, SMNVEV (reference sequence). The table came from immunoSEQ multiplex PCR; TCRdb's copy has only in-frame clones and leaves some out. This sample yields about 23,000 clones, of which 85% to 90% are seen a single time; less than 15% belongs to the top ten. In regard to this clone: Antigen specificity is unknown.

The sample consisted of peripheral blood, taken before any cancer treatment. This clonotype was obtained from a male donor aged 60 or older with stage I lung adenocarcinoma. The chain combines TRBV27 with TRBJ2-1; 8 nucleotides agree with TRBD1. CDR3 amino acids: CASSPRQGSSYNEQFF. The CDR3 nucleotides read TGTGCCAGCAGTCCCCGACAGGGGAGCTCCTACAATGAGCAGTTCTTC.